A selection of T cell receptor beta chains follows, all from one sample in a study of blood T cell repertoires in COVID-19. The protocol was immunoSEQ multiplex PCR, while the TCRdb copy is restricted to in-frame clones and leaves out a portion. The profile shows almost 50,000 clones, roughly nine tenths of them singletons. The sequenced sample was peripheral blood. Receptors were obtained from a human donor in a cohort sampled during active COVID-19. The CDR3 runs from the conserved cysteine through the conserved F or W. D genes are given only for firm matches. Part of the rows lack a size; the others show once, few, many or a class for expanded clones.

abundance: once; d_gene: TRBD1; j_gene: TRBJ2-1; v_gene: TRBV20-1; CDR3nt: TGCAGTGCTAGTCCCTTCGGACAGGGGGCGAATGAGCAGTTCTTC; CDR3aa: CSASPFGQGANEQFF
abundance: NA; d_gene: NA; j_gene: TRBJ2-7; v_gene: TRBV28; CDR3nt: TGTGCCAGCAGTTTGGTGGCTGTCTACGAGCAGTACTTC; CDR3aa: CASSLVAVYEQYF
abundance: NA; d_gene: NA; j_gene: TRBJ2-5; v_gene: TRBV2; CDR3nt: TGTGCCAGCAGTAAAACCAGGACTGACAACCAAGAGACCCAGTACTTC; CDR3aa: CASSKTRTDNQETQYF
abundance: NA; d_gene: TRBD2; j_gene: TRBJ2-3; v_gene: TRBV29-1; CDR3nt: TGCAGCGGGGCGAAGAGTACAGGGTCCAGCGGGAGCGCAGATACGCAGTATTTT; CDR3aa: CSGAKSTGSSGSADTQYF
abundance: NA; d_gene: NA; j_gene: TRBJ1-6; v_gene: TRBV12-3/TRBV12-4; CDR3nt: TGTGCCAGCAGTGGCCGTAATTCACCCCTCCACTTT; CDR3aa: CASSGRNSPLHF
abundance: NA; d_gene: NA; j_gene: TRBJ2-2; v_gene: TRBV10-3; CDR3nt: TGTGCCATCAGTGAGCTAATCAGGGGAGACACCGGGGAGCTGTTTTTT; CDR3aa: CAISELIRGDTGELFF
abundance: NA; d_gene: TRBD1; j_gene: TRBJ2-5; v_gene: TRBV7-7; CDR3nt: TGTGCTAGCAGCCCCGGGACAGGGAGGGAGACCCAGTACTTC; CDR3aa: CASSPGTGRETQYF
abundance: few; d_gene: TRBD1; j_gene: TRBJ2-6; v_gene: TRBV6-4; CDR3nt: TGTGCCAGCAGTGACACAGGGGGCGCTGGGGCCAACGTCCTGACTTTC; CDR3aa: CASSDTGGAGANVLTF
abundance: NA; d_gene: TRBD2; j_gene: TRBJ2-7; v_gene: TRBV7-9; CDR3nt: TGTGCCAGCAGCTTAGCCGGGACTAGCGGAACCTACGAGCAGTACTTC; CDR3aa: CASSLAGTSGTYEQYF
abundance: NA; d_gene: NA; j_gene: TRBJ1-1; v_gene: TRBV2; CDR3nt: TGTGCCAGCAGATCTCGGTCCCATGAAGCTTTCTTT; CDR3aa: CASRSRSHEAFF
abundance: NA; d_gene: TRBD1; j_gene: TRBJ1-2; v_gene: TRBV29-1; CDR3nt: TGCAGCGTTGACAAAACTATACCGGGACAGTATGGCTACACCTTC; CDR3aa: CSVDKTIPGQYGYTF
abundance: few; d_gene: NA; j_gene: TRBJ2-6; v_gene: TRBV5-1; CDR3nt: TGCGCCAGCAGCTTGGAATGGAGCTCTGGGGCCAACGTCCTGACTTTC; CDR3aa: CASSLEWSSGANVLTF
abundance: once; d_gene: TRBD1; j_gene: TRBJ1-5; v_gene: TRBV6-5; CDR3nt: TGTGCCGGCAGATTGACAGGGAATCTAAATCAGCCCCAGCATTTT; CDR3aa: CAGRLTGNLNQPQHF